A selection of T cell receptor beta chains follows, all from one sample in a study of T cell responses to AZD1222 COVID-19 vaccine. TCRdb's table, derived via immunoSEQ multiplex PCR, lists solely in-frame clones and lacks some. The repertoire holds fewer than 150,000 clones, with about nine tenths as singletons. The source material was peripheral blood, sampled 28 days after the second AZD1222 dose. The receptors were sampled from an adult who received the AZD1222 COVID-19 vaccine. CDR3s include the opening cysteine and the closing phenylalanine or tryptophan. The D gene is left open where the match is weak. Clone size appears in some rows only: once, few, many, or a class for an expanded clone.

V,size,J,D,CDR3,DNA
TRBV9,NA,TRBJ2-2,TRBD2,CASSVGASGSHTGELFF,TGTGCCAGCAGCGTAGGGGCTAGCGGGAGCCACACCGGGGAGCTGTTTTTT
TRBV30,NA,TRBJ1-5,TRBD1,CAWGRQGTQPQHF,TGTGCCTGGGGGAGACAGGGAACCCAGCCCCAGCATTTT
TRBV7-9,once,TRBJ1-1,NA,CASSFTLDTEAFF,TGTGCCAGCAGCTTTACATTAGACACTGAAGCTTTCTTT
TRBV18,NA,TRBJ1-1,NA,CASSPPLGLTEAFF,TGTGCCAGCTCACCACCTTTGGGGCTGACTGAAGCTTTCTTT
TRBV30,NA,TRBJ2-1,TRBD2,CAWTGTSPYNEQFF,TGTGCCTGGACCGGGACTAGTCCCTACAATGAGCAGTTCTTC
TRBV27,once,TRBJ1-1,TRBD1,CASSPGGTEAFF,TGTGCCAGCAGCCCAGGGGGGACTGAAGCTTTCTTT
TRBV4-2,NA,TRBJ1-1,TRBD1,CASSPAGGQGLTEAFF,TGTGCCAGCAGCCCAGCAGGAGGACAGGGGTTGACTGAAGCTTTCTTT
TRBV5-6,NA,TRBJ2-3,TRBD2,CASSFTREGAQYF,TGTGCCAGCAGCTTCACTCGGGAGGGTGCGCAGTATTTT
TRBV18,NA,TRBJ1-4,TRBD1,CASSPPGQPNEKLFF,TGTGCCAGCTCACCACCGGGACAGCCTAATGAAAAACTGTTTTTT
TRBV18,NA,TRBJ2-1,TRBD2,CASSTSGGPGEQFF,TGTGCCAGCTCGACTAGCGGGGGGCCAGGGGAGCAGTTCTTC
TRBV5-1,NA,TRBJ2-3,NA,CASSLGVDSTDTQYF,TGCGCCAGCAGCTTGGGGGTGGATAGCACAGATACGCAGTATTTT
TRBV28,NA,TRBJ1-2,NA,CASSLPPFSYGYTF,TGTGCCAGCAGTTTGCCCCCGTTTAGCTATGGCTACACCTTC
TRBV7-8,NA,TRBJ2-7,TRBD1,CASREPGQGRYEQYF,TGTGCCAGCAGGGAACCGGGACAGGGGCGCTACGAGCAGTACTTC
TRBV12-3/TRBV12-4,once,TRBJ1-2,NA,CASSFEGAYSYTF,TGTGCCAGCAGTTTTGAGGGTGCATATAGCTACACCTTC
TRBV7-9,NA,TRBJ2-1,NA,CASSFRGAANNEQFF,TGTGCCAGCAGCTTTCGTGGGGCAGCGAACAATGAGCAGTTCTTC
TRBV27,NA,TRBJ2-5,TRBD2,CASGHPGEGTSQETQYF,TGTGCCAGCGGCCACCCGGGGGAGGGGACCTCACAAGAGACCCAGTACTTC
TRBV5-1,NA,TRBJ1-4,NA,CASSLSRATNEKLFF,TGCGCCAGCAGCTTGTCACGGGCAACTAATGAAAAACTGTTTTTT
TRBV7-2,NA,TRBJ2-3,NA,CASSPQGADTQYF,TGTGCCAGCAGCCCCCAGGGCGCAGATACGCAGTATTTT
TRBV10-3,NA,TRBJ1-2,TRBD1,CAISGLDRGHGYTF,TGTGCCATCAGTGGTTTGGACAGGGGGCATGGCTACACCTTC
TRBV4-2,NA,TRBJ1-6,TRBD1,CASSQETGVGSPLHF,TGTGCCAGCAGCCAAGAAACAGGGGTGGGTTCACCCCTCCACTTT
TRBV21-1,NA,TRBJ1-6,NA,CASSKLKELHNSPLHF,TGTGCCAGCAGCAAATTAAAGGAGCTTCATAATTCACCCCTCCACTTT
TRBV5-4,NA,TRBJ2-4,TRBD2,CASSLDPRGGNIQYF,TGTGCCAGCAGCTTGGATCCCCGGGGGGGAAACATTCAGTACTTC
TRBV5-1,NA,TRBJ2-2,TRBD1,CASSLTGGAGTGELFF,TGCGCCAGCAGCTTGACAGGGGGCGCGGGCACCGGGGAGCTGTTTTTT
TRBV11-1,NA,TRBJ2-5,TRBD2,CASSLRSGGLKETQYF,TGTGCCAGCAGCTTACGTAGCGGGGGGTTAAAGGAGACCCAGTACTTC
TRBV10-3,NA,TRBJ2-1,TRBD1,CAISPTGGLGNEQFF,TGTGCCATCAGCCCGACAGGGGGGTTGGGGAATGAGCAGTTCTTC
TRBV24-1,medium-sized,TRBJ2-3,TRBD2,CATSVGTSSTDTQYF,TGTGCCACCAGTGTTGGGACTAGCAGCACAGATACGCAGTATTTT